Included here is one T cell receptor (beta chain) sequence, with context. This sample stems from a study of blood T cell repertoires in COVID-19. Generated by immunoSEQ multiplex PCR, the TCRdb table keeps only in-frame clones and is missing some. The repertoire consists of around 280,000 clones, with roughly 89% occurring once and the leading ten covering approximately 5.7%. The sequencing input was PBMCs or T cells enriched from blood (not recorded which). The origin of this receptor is a woman in her 40s who had recovered from COVID-19.

This CDR3 reads CASSNEGLQETQYF. CDR3 DNA: TGTGCCAGCAGCAACGAGGGACTACAAGAGACCCAGTACTTC. This chain uses TRBV11-2 with TRBJ2-5; 7 bases match TRBD2. The CDR3 sequence is 14 residues long. J lost 2 bases, V lost 5 bases, and 5 bases had no gene match. Germline V gives CDR1 SGHAT, CDR2 FQNNGV.